This note documents a single T cell receptor (beta chain) sequence. Its antigen is currently not known. No base qualities exist here, and no much larger clone lies one base off it. These data come from a study of cytomegalovirus exposure and HLA in healthy donors (dated by TCRdb to 2016 to 2017). Broadly, across the study: A later analysis indicated that the 110 or so validation repertoires were generated on the platform also employed for the 700 or so repertoires of the first cohort. The study aimed to test whether signatures of past pathogen exposure could be identified by cataloging public T cell receptors. Besides the first cohort of 666 subjects, a separate validation cohort made up of roughly 120 different subjects was used. To predict cytomegalovirus infection status, the study brought together high-throughput TCR immunosequencing, statistical association of individual TCRs with disease status, and machine learning. Summary of the overall study and its limitations: The validation cohort had no HLA typing available for a later analysis, so co-occurrence within that cohort was assessed over all 130 or so repertoires. It was suggested by the authors that the approach could potentially be generalized to other disease states and immunological phenotypes. In the study, some 160 TCR beta chains were listed as associated with cytomegalovirus. Across donors, most TCR sequences were observed very rarely, whereas some public TCRs were present in many individuals. A later analysis found that TCRs clustered in the first cohort also tended to co-occur in the approximately 120 validation repertoires, with more than 90% of cluster scores above 0. A few of the identified cytomegalovirus-associated TCR beta chains were confirmed in vitro to be specific for cytomegalovirus antigens. The classifier was reported to diagnose cytomegalovirus status with high specificity and sensitivity in both the original and validation cohorts.

Separate from the approximately 700-subject first cohort, the validation cohort of over 90 subjects was the group to which the donors belonged. CDR1 is given as SGHNT and CDR2 as YYREEE, both from the germline V gene (reference sequence). The CDR3 runs 18 residues from the cysteine to the phenylalanine. Only the CDR3 region is kept as DNA, spanning 54 bases read in frame from base 1. For this chain, trimming is 0 bases at the V end and 3 bases at the J end, and the number of junction bases without a gene match is 12. The library was obtained by the immunoSEQ multiplex PCR assay. In the paper's pipeline: To diagnose cytomegalovirus status from the catalog of TCR beta chain sequences, a statistical classification framework was built. TCRdb holds this immuneACCESS table with in-frame rearrangements only. Some clones are missing; in checked studies, unresolved V genes explain under half, and the rest has no known cause. The DNA was the basis for D and trimming; V, J and clone size are from that table. The sample table lists 150,000 to 200,000 clones, 85% of them with a count of one. In total, the top ten clones hold 2% to 2.5% of the sample.

This receptor chain uses TRBV5-4 and TRBJ2-5; 9 of the junction bases match TRBD2. The sequence was collected from a man between 25 and 39 years old in good health and CMV-seropositive. The sequencing sample was made of PBMCs. The encoded CDR3 is CASSLDGEVAGEKETQYF. In nucleotides, the sequence is TGTGCCAGCAGCTTGGACGGCGAGGTAGCGGGGGAAAAAGAGACCCAGTACTTC.